The present T cell receptor beta chain was sequenced within a study of cytomegalovirus exposure and HLA in healthy donors. Study summary: The use of the same platform for the 120 validation repertoires and the 550 to 700 first-cohort repertoires was reported by a later analysis. Study-wide findings and caveats: There were around 160 TCR beta chains listed as cytomegalovirus-associated.

The donors were members of the roughly 120-subject validation cohort (separate from the roughly 670-subject first cohort). Libraries were prepared by immunoSEQ multiplex PCR; TCRdb keeps only in-frame clonotypes and omits some of them. This table has over 110,000 clones, about 88% appearing once. Germline CDR1 and CDR2: GTSNPN and SVGIG (reference sequence). V was shortened by 3 bases and J by 0 bases, with 6 bases between the two germline ends. This CDR3 spans 13 amino acids. Note on this clone: Its antigen is undetermined.

The specimen sequenced was PBMCs. The chain joins TRBV30 to TRBJ1-5, with D unclear. This clonotype was sampled from a man younger than 35 in good health and CMV-seropositive. The CDR3 loop reads CAWSVGSNQPQHF. CDR3 DNA sequence: TGTGCCTGGAGCGTCGGTAGCAATCAGCCCCAGCATTTT.